This T cell receptor beta chain was recovered during a study of metastatic and nonmetastatic thyroid tumors. Per germline, CDR1 SGHTA and CDR2 FQGNSA. The CDR3 contains 15 residues. Trimming removed 3 bases from V and 0 bases from J; junction bases left unmatched: 3. TCRdb re-called the PCR reads via MiXCR. This sample has nearly 25,000 clones, with around 26% found just once. Patients underwent thyroid surgery, and none had received any treatment before it. This clone was seen a handful of times. The chain couples TRBV7-2 to TRBJ2-3, with TRBD2 identical over 7 bases. This clonotype was sampled from a male donor with papillary thyroid cancer or a benign thyroid nodule (not recorded which). Some clones in this sample may be carry-over from other donors' samples. Specimen: blood. CDR3 amino acids: CASSFASGSTDTQYF. For the CDR3, the DNA is TGTGCCAGCAGCTTTGCTAGCGGAAGCACAGATACGCAGTATTTT.